This T cell receptor (beta chain) stems from a study of graft-versus-host responses after intestinal transplantation. Study outcomes and limitations: Ileal or blood samples showed some GvH clones first, and such clones were also found in recipient marrow.

Processing released intraepithelial and lamina propria lymphocytes from the graft tissue. Germline V CDR1 and CDR2: SGHRS, YFSETQ. The length of the CDR3 is 15 residues. Trimming removed 7 bases from V and 8 bases from J; junction bases left unmatched: 11. TCRdb keeps only in-frame clones here, not all; method: immunoSEQ multiplex PCR. The top ten hold 6.5% to 8.5% of the sample, which has approximately 5,700 clones, around 74% seen once. In the case of this clone: The antigen remains unidentified.

This specimen consisted of ileum tissue, obtained less than 240 days after intestinal transplant. The receptor comes from a human patient who received an intestinal transplant, so some T cells may come from the graft donor. The rearrangement uses TRBV5-1 and TRBJ2-1; 11 bases align to TRBD2. Here the CDR3 DNA reads TGCGCCAGCCGGGCCCTAGCGGGGGGCGTCGATGAGCAGTTCTTC. Protein: CASRALAGGVDEQFF.